This is a list of T cell receptor beta chains from one sample in a study of blood T cells in healthy people across ages. TCRdb analysed the 5' RACE reads with MiXCR anew, one entry per CDR3 protein. The table shows 850,000 or so distinct CDR3 sequences, with roughly 26% occurring only once. The sequencing input was blood. Source of these receptors: a woman aged 80 or older in good health. CDR3s include the opening cysteine and the closing phenylalanine or tryptophan. The D gene is left open where the match is weak. Clone size is not always given. Where it is, it says once, few, many or a class for expanded clones.

CDR3 DNA: TGTGCCAGCAGACCCGGGAGAGTGCGGGATTACAATGAGCAGTTCTTC
CDR3 protein: CASRPGRVRDYNEQFF
clone size: many
J gene: TRBJ2-1
V gene: TRBV6-6
D gene: NA

CDR3 DNA: TGTGCCAGCAGGACCAGCGGGGGGGCCTGGGAGACCCAGTACTTC
CDR3 protein: CASRTSGGAWETQYF
clone size: few
J gene: TRBJ2-5
V gene: TRBV6-2/TRBV6-3
D gene: TRBD2

CDR3 DNA: TGTGCCAGCAGCTTAGACACGGGGTCCCAAGAGACCCAGTACTTC
CDR3 protein: CASSLDTGSQETQYF
clone size: NA
J gene: TRBJ2-5
V gene: TRBV11-2
D gene: NA

CDR3 DNA: TGTGCCAGCAGCCCCATCAGCGGGGTCGGCGAAAAACTGTTTTTT
CDR3 protein: CASSPISGVGEKLFF
clone size: NA
J gene: TRBJ1-4
V gene: TRBV9
D gene: NA

CDR3 DNA: TGTGCCAGCAGCTTAGACGGCTCGTACCAAGAGACCCAGTACTTC
CDR3 protein: CASSLDGSYQETQYF
clone size: once
J gene: TRBJ2-5
V gene: TRBV7-9
D gene: NA

CDR3 DNA: TGTGCCAGCAGCCAAGGGACTAGCGGTACCTACGAGCAGTACTTC
CDR3 protein: CASSQGTSGTYEQYF
clone size: NA
J gene: TRBJ2-7
V gene: TRBV4-2
D gene: TRBD2

CDR3 DNA: TGCAGTGCGAGACCGGGAACTAGCGCCATAGCAGATACGCAGTATTTT
CDR3 protein: CSARPGTSAIADTQYF
clone size: NA
J gene: TRBJ2-3
V gene: TRBV20-1
D gene: TRBD2

CDR3 DNA: TGTGCCAGCAGCTTAGGAAAGGCGGGGCGAGCTGGGGCCAACGTCCTGACTTTC
CDR3 protein: CASSLGKAGRAGANVLTF
clone size: many
J gene: TRBJ2-6
V gene: TRBV7-2
D gene: NA

CDR3 DNA: TGTGCCAGCTCTCCGGACAGGGTAACCCAGTACTTC
CDR3 protein: CASSPDRVTQYF
clone size: few
J gene: TRBJ2-5
V gene: TRBV18
D gene: TRBD1

CDR3 DNA: TGTGCCTGGGGGGAATGGGATCGCGGTGGCTACACCTTC
CDR3 protein: CAWGEWDRGGYTF
clone size: NA
J gene: TRBJ1-2
V gene: TRBV30
D gene: NA

CDR3 DNA: TGTGCCACCGGTCGTTCAGGGTATGAGCAGTACTTC
CDR3 protein: CATGRSGYEQYF
clone size: few
J gene: TRBJ2-7
V gene: TRBV28
D gene: NA

CDR3 DNA: TGTGCCAGTAAGGCTAGTGGGGGGTCAGATACGCAGTATTTT
CDR3 protein: CASKASGGSDTQYF
clone size: few
J gene: TRBJ2-3
V gene: TRBV19
D gene: NA

CDR3 DNA: TGTGCCAGCAGTGGAAGGGGAGCAGATACGCAGTATTTT
CDR3 protein: CASSGRGADTQYF
clone size: many
J gene: TRBJ2-3
V gene: TRBV28
D gene: NA

CDR3 DNA: TGTGCCAGCAGCCAAGATACCGGGGGGGACCCCTCGACAGATACGCAGTATTTT
CDR3 protein: CASSQDTGGDPSTDTQYF
clone size: many
J gene: TRBJ2-3
V gene: TRBV4-2
D gene: TRBD2

CDR3 DNA: TGCAGTGCGGGAGGGGGTGTTTACGAGCAGTACTTC
CDR3 protein: CSAGGGVYEQYF
clone size: few
J gene: TRBJ2-7
V gene: TRBV20-1
D gene: NA

CDR3 DNA: TGTGCCAGCAGCTTAGTCACTAGCGAATGGTCCTCCTACAATGAGCAGTTCTTC
CDR3 protein: CASSLVTSEWSSYNEQFF
clone size: many
J gene: TRBJ2-1
V gene: TRBV11-2
D gene: TRBD2

CDR3 DNA: TGTGCCTGGAGGGGACAGGGTACCGGGGAGCTGTTTTTT
CDR3 protein: CAWRGQGTGELFF
clone size: NA
J gene: TRBJ2-2
V gene: TRBV30
D gene: TRBD1

CDR3 DNA: TGTGCCAGCAACCCGGACAGAGTCTCTGGGGCCAACGTCCTGACTTTC
CDR3 protein: CASNPDRVSGANVLTF
clone size: many
J gene: TRBJ2-6
V gene: TRBV6-6
D gene: NA

CDR3 DNA: TGTGCCAGCAGCAAAGACAGGGTAAGCACTGAAGCTTTCTTT
CDR3 protein: CASSKDRVSTEAFF
clone size: NA
J gene: TRBJ1-1
V gene: TRBV7-2
D gene: TRBD1

CDR3 DNA: TGCAGCGCCGCCGGGACACCTAATCAGCCCCAGCATTTT
CDR3 protein: CSAAGTPNQPQHF
clone size: many
J gene: TRBJ1-5
V gene: TRBV29-1
D gene: NA

CDR3 DNA: TGTGCCAGCAGCCAACCGGGACAGGGTGGTTTGGAGACCCAGTACTTC
CDR3 protein: CASSQPGQGGLETQYF
clone size: NA
J gene: TRBJ2-5
V gene: TRBV14
D gene: TRBD1

CDR3 DNA: TGTGCCAGCAGTTACTCGACAGGGAAAGAGACCCAGTACTTC
CDR3 protein: CASSYSTGKETQYF
clone size: many
J gene: TRBJ2-5
V gene: TRBV6-5
D gene: TRBD1

CDR3 DNA: TGCGCCAGCAGCCAAGATAAACTAGCGGGGGCAGATACGCAGTATTTT
CDR3 protein: CASSQDKLAGADTQYF
clone size: NA
J gene: TRBJ2-3
V gene: TRBV4-1
D gene: TRBD2

CDR3 DNA: TGCAGTGCTAGACGGGCCAGGTCGCAAGAGACCCAGTACTTC
CDR3 protein: CSARRARSQETQYF
clone size: NA
J gene: TRBJ2-5
V gene: TRBV20-1
D gene: NA

CDR3 DNA: TGTGCCAGCAGGGCTGACGAAGAGACCCAGTACTTC
CDR3 protein: CASRADEETQYF
clone size: many
J gene: TRBJ2-5
V gene: TRBV2
D gene: NA

CDR3 DNA: TGTGCCAGCAGCCTCCTAACTAGCGGGGGCTGGACAGATACGCAGTATTTT
CDR3 protein: CASSLLTSGGWTDTQYF
clone size: many
J gene: TRBJ2-3
V gene: TRBV11-2
D gene: TRBD2

CDR3 DNA: TGTGCCAGCCTTCGGGAGGCTTCCTACAATGAGCAGTTCTTC
CDR3 protein: CASLREASYNEQFF
clone size: NA
J gene: TRBJ2-1
V gene: TRBV7-2
D gene: TRBD2

CDR3 DNA: TGTGCCAGCAGCCCCCAGGGAAGCCGCCTTGAAAAACTGTTTTTT
CDR3 protein: CASSPQGSRLEKLFF
clone size: NA
J gene: TRBJ1-4
V gene: TRBV7-9
D gene: NA

CDR3 DNA: TGCAGTGCCGAAATCCCTCACGGAGGGGGCGGTGGATTTGAGCAGTTCTTC
CDR3 protein: CSAEIPHGGGGGFEQFF
clone size: many
J gene: TRBJ2-1
V gene: TRBV20-1
D gene: NA

CDR3 DNA: TGTGCCAGCACCGGGGGAATGGGGAGTACAGATACGCAGTATTTT
CDR3 protein: CASTGGMGSTDTQYF
clone size: NA
J gene: TRBJ2-3
V gene: TRBV6-6
D gene: NA

CDR3 DNA: TGCAGTGCTAGAGATTCGCCAGGGGGTAGGGGTGGCTACACCTTC
CDR3 protein: CSARDSPGGRGGYTF
clone size: many
J gene: TRBJ1-2
V gene: TRBV20-1
D gene: TRBD1

CDR3 DNA: TGTGCCAGCAGTTTACCAGAAAACTATGGCTACACCTTC
CDR3 protein: CASSLPENYGYTF
clone size: many
J gene: TRBJ1-2
V gene: TRBV28
D gene: NA

CDR3 DNA: TGTGCCAGCAGCTTCCTGTACCAAGAGACCCGGTTCTTC
CDR3 protein: CASSFLYQETRFF
clone size: NA
J gene: TRBJ2-5
V gene: TRBV5-5
D gene: NA